This TCR beta chain was found in a study of blood T cell repertoires in COVID-19. Study information: Collection of acute and convalescent COVID-19 samples took place in the United States, Italy and Spain.

Seattle participants joined during active infection and were tracked over time. Profiled with immunoSEQ multiplex PCR; TCRdb holds only in-frame clones, not every one. In the table there are about 190,000 clones, 82% of which are singletons. J was trimmed by 4 bases and V by 1 base; bases with no gene match: 2. Germline CDR1 is SGHAT and CDR2 is FQDESV (reference sequence). The CDR3 totals 15 residues. Specimen: peripheral blood. This chain uses TRBV11-1 with TRBJ2-1, with 9 bases fitting TRBD1. This clonotype was sampled from a woman aged 55-70 years with COVID-19, enrolled during active disease. The CDR3 DNA sequence: TGTGCCAGCAGCTTAGGGACAGGGGATTACAATGAGCAGTTCTTC. This sequence encodes CASSLGTGDYNEQFF.